This entry features one T cell receptor beta chain sequence. The data were obtained in a study of CD8 T cells in Susac syndrome. Random hexamers were used to reverse transcribe an amount of roughly 0.5 to 1 ug RNA. One entry per CDR3 protein, called by TCRdb with MiXCR from the immunoSEQ multiplex PCR reads. This table holds about 130,000 distinct CDR3 sequences, around 95% found once. The receptor was isolated from a human donor in good health. Input material: CD4+ T cells from PBMCs.

CDR3 amino acids: CASSHQGRNNEQFF. DNA for the CDR3: TGTGCCAGCAGCCATCAGGGGCGGAACAATGAGCAGTTCTTC. The chain recombines TRBV3-1 with TRBJ2-1, with a tentative D call TRBD1 (6 bases). Trimming left V 3 bases short and J 5 bases short, with 11 bases between. Looked up from germline, CDR1 is LGHDT and CDR2 is YNNKEL (reference sequence). CDR3 length equals 14 residues.